The 17 T cell receptor beta chains below all came from one sample that was sequenced in a study of beta chain features in type 1 diabetes. These receptors have no identified antigens. What was sequenced were expressed TCRB transcripts, since all of the isolated RNA had been reverse transcribed. Produced via immunoSEQ multiplex PCR; TCRdb's table is partial and in-frame only. The table shows 150,000 to 180,000 clones, with around a tenth occurring only once. Study-wide results and limits: In all four CD4+ subsets, TCRB CDR3 length was significantly, moderately reduced in type 1 diabetes.

The sequencing input was central memory CD4+ T cells from blood. These receptor sequences come from a man aged 25-40 years with type 1 diabetes.

The sample holds a few counts of this clone. The rearrangement links TRBV18 to TRBJ2-7; TRBD2 matches at 8 bases. Germline CDR1 is KGHSH and CDR2 is LQKENI. The junction had 7 bases not matched to a gene; V was cut back by 3 bases and J by 0 bases. CDR3 length: 16 amino acids. The CDR3 is CASSPLGGDSSYEQYF. The CDR3 DNA reads TGTGCCAGCTCACCCCTCGGGGGGGATAGCTCCTACGAGCAGTACTTC.

This clone came up a few times. The rearrangement uses TRBV7-9 and TRBJ2-3; TRBD2 matches at 7 bases. The CDR3 spans 15 residues. Trimming cost V 0 bases and J 7 bases; bases outside gene matches: 7. Germline assignment: CDR1 SEHNR and CDR2 FQNEAQ (reference sequence). CDR3 loop: CASSLAGGPGNTQYF. The CDR3 nucleotides are TGTGCCAGCAGCTTAGCGGGAGGGCCCGGTAATACGCAGTATTTT.

The V gene is TRBV28, the J gene TRBJ1-1, with D perhaps matching TRBD1 (6 bases). CDR3 length equals 12 residues. Germline lookup yields CDR1 MDHEN and CDR2 SYDVKM. Deletions cut 5 bases from V and 7 bases from J, with 11 bases between. The DNA of the CDR3 is TGTGCCAGCAGTCCCACAGGGCTTGAAGCTTTCTTT. Translating gives CASSPTGLEAFF.

This clone occurred a few times. The rearrangement joins TRBV5-6 to TRBJ2-6; a weak D match, TRBD1 (5 bases). The CDR3 totals 16 residues. Germline CDR1 SGHDT, CDR2 YYEEEE. V dropped 0 bases and J dropped 0 bases, with 7 bases sitting between them. The CDR3 here is CASSLGQSSGANVLTF. In DNA form, the CDR3 reads TGTGCCAGCAGCTTGGGACAGTCCTCTGGGGCCAACGTCCTGACTTTC.

This clone was detected only a few times. J is TRBJ2-7 and V is TRBV28, with no clear D. The CDR3 sequence is 13 residues long. Germline V CDR1 and CDR2: MDHEN, SYDVKM. V was pared by 6 bases and J by 0 bases, with 9 bases between. The CDR3 DNA sequence: TGTGCCAGCAGATCCGGGTCCTCCTACGAGCAGTACTTC. The encoded protein is CASRSGSSYEQYF. Full variable domain (remainder filled in from reference TRBV28 and TRBJ2-7): DVKVTQSSRYLVKRTGEKVFLECVQDMDHENMFWYRQDPGLGLRLIYFSYDVKMKEKGDIPEGYSVSREKKERFSLILESASTNQTSMYLCASRSGSSYEQYFGPGTRLTVT.

This clone was seen a few times. The rearrangement links TRBV18 to TRBJ1-2; TRBD1 might be the D (6 bases). Trimming shortened V by 2 bases and J by 8 bases, and 6 bases separated the two germline ends. This CDR3 region has 11 residues. Per the germline V gene, CDR1 is KGHSH and CDR2 is LQKENI. CDR3 protein: CASSPGQGYTF. The CDR3 coding sequence is TGTGCCAGCTCACCAGGACAGGGCTACACCTTC.

V gene TRBV15 combines with J gene TRBJ1-2; a possible D gene is TRBD1 (6 bases). Deletions cut 1 base from V and 0 bases from J, with 15 bases between. Germline lookup yields CDR1 LNHNV and CDR2 YYDKDF (reference sequence). This CDR3 is 17 amino acids long. As DNA, the CDR3 is TGTGCCACCAGCAGAGCTCCGGACAGACCAACTAACTATGGCTACACCTTC. Its translation: CATSRAPDRPTNYGYTF.

This chain joins TRBV10-3 and TRBJ2-7, with 14 positions matching TRBD2. From germline, CDR1 is ENHRY and CDR2 SYGVKD. V lost 11 bases to trimming and J lost 5 bases; unmatched junction nucleotides: 11. The length of the CDR3 is 15 residues. CDR3 sequence: CASSATSGRVHEQYF. The CDR3 coding sequence is TGTGCCTCCTCCGCGACTAGCGGGAGGGTCCACGAGCAGTACTTC.

The V and J genes are TRBV9 and TRBJ1-2; TRBD1 is a possible D gene (6 bases). CDR3 length equals 15 residues. V lost 0 bases to trimming and J lost 5 bases, with 14 bases between them. CDR1 and CDR2 (germline): SGDLS, YYNGEE. The CDR3, as DNA: TGTGCCAGCAGCGTAGATTCGGGGGGCGTATATGGCTACACCTTC. This sequence encodes CASSVDSGGVYGYTF.

This clone has only a few counts. V is TRBV19 and J is TRBJ2-5; D is possibly TRBD2 (5 bases). The V gene's germline CDR1 is LNHDA and CDR2 SQIVND (reference sequence). Trimming left V 1 base short and J 3 bases short, with 12 bases between. This CDR3 is 15 amino acids long. The CDR3 coding sequence is TGTGCCAGTAGTATAGTATCAGAGGGAGAAGAGACCCAGTACTTC. Translated, it gives CASSIVSEGEETQYF.

This clone was observed a few times. The chain uses TRBV5-1 and TRBJ1-5, with TRBD1 as a possible D gene (5 bases). CDR1 and CDR2 (germline): SGHRS, YFSETQ. V was clipped by 4 bases and J by 6 bases, with 20 bases between them. CDR3 length: 16 amino acids. Here the CDR3 DNA reads TGCGCCAGCAGCCCGGTGCCGGACCCGGGGGGTCAGCCCCAGCATTTT. It is translated as CASSPVPDPGGQPQHF.

The V and J genes are TRBV9 and TRBJ1-1, with D unresolved. The CDR3 covers 13 residues. Trimming removed 3 bases from V and 4 bases from J, with 10 bases in between. Germline CDR1 reads SGDLS; CDR2 reads YYNGEE. The CDR3 DNA reads TGTGCCAGCAGCGCGGCGCCGGGCACTGAAGCTTTCTTT. Its protein is CASSAAPGTEAFF.

This clone was seen only a few times. The CDR3, as DNA: TGTGCCAGCAGCTTAGGTACAGGATTCTATGGCTACACCTTC. This codes for CASSLGTGFYGYTF. The V and J genes are TRBV7-2 and TRBJ1-2; tentatively, D is TRBD1 (5 bases). Germline loops: CDR1 SGHTA, CDR2 FQGNSA. V was cut by 1 base and J by 4 bases, with 10 bases left in between. The CDR3 contains 14 residues.

This clone was seen more than once but under ten times. This sample includes further DNA sequences coding for the same CDR3. This sequence joins TRBV5-6 and TRBJ2-5; D is possibly TRBD1 (5 bases). The length of the CDR3 is 14 residues. Between the trimmed V and J ends, which lost 0 bases and 2 bases, there was a span of 8 bases. The germline V gene has CDR1 SGHDT and CDR2 YYEEEE. The CDR3 DNA reads TGTGCCAGCAGCTTGGGACAGATTCAAGAGACCCAGTACTTC. It yields the protein CASSLGQIQETQYF.

This clone came up a few times. V and J are TRBV11-2 and TRBJ2-1, with 10 bases fitting TRBD2. CDR3 length equals 15 residues. J gave up 3 bases and V 4 bases, and 3 bases lay outside the gene matches. The germline V gene has CDR1 SGHAT and CDR2 FQNNGV. The CDR3 loop reads CASSYTSGDYNEQFF. DNA for the CDR3: TGTGCCAGCAGCTATACTAGCGGGGACTACAATGAGCAGTTCTTC.

The CDR3 nucleotides read TGTGCCTGGACTCCAGGGGGCGCGGGGGAGCAGTACTTC. Translation gives CAWTPGGAGEQYF. The V and J genes are TRBV30 and TRBJ2-7; 8 positions match TRBD1. Germline CDR1 reads GTSNPN; CDR2 reads SVGIG (reference sequence). J was trimmed by 7 bases and V by 4 bases; bases with no gene match: 9. CDR3 length: 13 amino acids.

The rearrangement links TRBV7-9 to TRBJ1-4; tentatively, D is TRBD1 (5 bases). The CDR3 consists of 14 residues. V lost 6 bases, J lost 0 bases, and 8 bases lay in between. Germline lookup yields CDR1 SEHNR and CDR2 FQNEAQ (reference sequence). DNA of the CDR3: TGTGCCAGCAGTGAACAGGCAACTAATGAAAAACTGTTTTTT. Residues: CASSEQATNEKLFF.